Listed below are T cell receptor beta chains from one sample, sequenced in a study of T cell responses to AZD1222 COVID-19 vaccine. The repertoire was sequenced with immunoSEQ multiplex PCR; TCRdb's copy has only in-frame clones and lacks some. The table records some 120,000 clones, around 83% of them present only once. Sequences were derived from peripheral blood, sampled 28 days after the second AZD1222 dose. Every receptor here comes from an adult who received the AZD1222 COVID-19 vaccine. CDR3s include the opening cysteine and the closing phenylalanine or tryptophan. D genes are given only for firm matches. Where a row states a size, it is once, few, many or the class of an expanded clone; other rows omit it.

TRBV28	NA	NA	12	TRBJ2-3	TGTGCCAGCAGTTTACAAGTGGGCCCGCAGTATTTT	CASSLQVGPQYF
TRBV14	NA	NA	15	TRBJ1-6	TGTGCCAGCAGCGAAGCCGGGATCTATAATTCACCCCTCCACTTT	CASSEAGIYNSPLHF
TRBV11-3	NA	TRBD1	15	TRBJ2-2	TGTGCCAGCAGCTCTGGACAGGGGTTCACCGGGGAGCTGTTTTTT	CASSSGQGFTGELFF
TRBV10-1	NA	NA	14	TRBJ2-2	TGCGCCAGCAGTGATGGCTCGTACACCGGGGAGCTGTTTTTT	CASSDGSYTGELFF
TRBV18	NA	NA	15	TRBJ1-2	TGTGCCAGCTCACCGGGACACAATTCTAACTATGGCTACACCTTC	CASSPGHNSNYGYTF
TRBV18	few	TRBD1	15	TRBJ1-2	TGTGCCAGCTCAGAGCGGACAGGGGCTTCCTATGGCTACACCTTC	CASSERTGASYGYTF
TRBV19	NA	TRBD2	18	TRBJ2-1	TGTGCCAGTAGTAACTCCTTGCGGGGGGGTGTGAAGCGAAATGAGCAGTTCTTC	CASSNSLRGGVKRNEQFF
TRBV7-9	NA	NA	18	TRBJ1-3	TGTGCCAGCACCTACTTCCTGCGGAGACCTCCCTCTGGAAACACCATATATTTT	CASTYFLRRPPSGNTIYF
TRBV19	few	NA	13	TRBJ1-2	TGTGCCAGTCTAGAACGGGCAAGCTATGGCTACACCTTC	CASLERASYGYTF
TRBV10-1	NA	NA	14	TRBJ2-3	TGCGCCAGCAGTGAAAGGGGCACCACAGATACGCAGTATTTT	CASSERGTTDTQYF
TRBV6-5	few	TRBD1	14	TRBJ1-1	TGTGCCAGCAGTCCGGGACAGCGGAACACTGAAGCTTTCTTT	CASSPGQRNTEAFF
TRBV27	NA	TRBD1	17	TRBJ1-5	TGTGCCAGCAGTTCACTCCCTACCCGGGACAGGGATCAGCCCCAGCATTTT	CASSSLPTRDRDQPQHF
TRBV6-2/TRBV6-3	NA	TRBD1	14	TRBJ1-2	TGTGCCAGCAGTTCCACAGGGGGCGGATATGGCTACACCTTC	CASSSTGGGYGYTF
TRBV6-4	NA	TRBD2	15	TRBJ2-1	TGTGCCAGCAGTGGCCAGCGGGGGGCCTACAATGAGCAGTTCTTC	CASSGQRGAYNEQFF
TRBV7-2	NA	TRBD1	13	TRBJ2-1	TGTGCCAGCAGCTTAACGGGGACAGGCCCGGGGTTCTTC	CASSLTGTGPGFF
TRBV3-1/TRBV3-2	NA	TRBD1	14	TRBJ1-6	TGTGCCAGCAGCCGGGACAGTTTTAATTCACCCCTCCACTTT	CASSRDSFNSPLHF
TRBV27	NA	TRBD1	14	TRBJ1-2	TGTGCCAGCAGCCCCCGTCCCCGACAGGGTGGCTACACCTTC	CASSPRPRQGGYTF
TRBV7-8	NA	TRBD2	16	TRBJ2-3	TGTGCCAGCAGCTTTCAGACTAGCGGAAACGGAGATACGCAGTATTTT	CASSFQTSGNGDTQYF
TRBV4-1	NA	NA	18	TRBJ1-2	TGCGCCAGCAGCCAGCCAAGGACAGCGCCCCGACCTAGCTATGGCTACACCTTC	CASSQPRTAPRPSYGYTF
TRBV2	medium-sized	NA	12	TRBJ2-4	TGTGCCAGCAGTTTAGACCGGAACATTCAGTACTTC	CASSLDRNIQYF
TRBV7-9	NA	NA	14	TRBJ1-4	TGTGCCAGCAGCTTACGAACAGACCATGAAAAACTGTTTTTT	CASSLRTDHEKLFF
TRBV5-1	NA	NA	12	TRBJ2-7	TGCGCCAGCAGCTTCGGGTTGGGCGAGCAGTACTTC	CASSFGLGEQYF
TRBV5-1	NA	NA	16	TRBJ1-5	TGCGCCAGCAGCCTCGAACCTACAGGATCGGGTCAGCCCCAGCATTTT	CASSLEPTGSGQPQHF
TRBV2	once	NA	13	TRBJ1-6	TGTGCCAGCAGGCGGGGTTCAGGGTCACCCCTCCACTTT	CASRRGSGSPLHF
TRBV2	once	NA	14	TRBJ1-6	TGTGCCAGCAGTGTTCGACTGGATAATTCACCCCTCCACTTT	CASSVRLDNSPLHF
TRBV19	NA	TRBD1	14	TRBJ1-1	TGTGCCAGTAGTATCCAAACAGGGGTCACTGAAGCTTTCTTT	CASSIQTGVTEAFF
TRBV1	NA	NA	16	TRBJ2-3	TGCACCAGCAGCCAAGCTAAAGGGGGCCCCACAGATACGCAGTATTTT	CTSSQAKGGPTDTQYF
TRBV3-1/TRBV3-2	NA	NA	16	TRBJ1-2	TGTGCCAGCAGCCTCAGGGTTTCGAGGATAAACGATGGCTACACCTTC	CASSLRVSRINDGYTF
TRBV10-1	NA	NA	13	TRBJ2-7	TGCGCCAGCAGTTCACACGGGGGCTACGAGCAGTACTTC	CASSSHGGYEQYF
TRBV16	NA	NA	11	TRBJ2-2	TGTGCCAGCAGCCCCGACGGGGAGCTGTTTTTT	CASSPDGELFF
TRBV28	NA	TRBD2	15	TRBJ2-1	TGTGCCAGCAGTCTTAGCGGGCCCCCCTACAATGAGCAGTTCTTC	CASSLSGPPYNEQFF
TRBV29-1	NA	TRBD1	13	TRBJ2-1	TGCAGCGTTACAGGGGTGGCCTACAATGAGCAGTTCTTC	CSVTGVAYNEQFF
TRBV19	NA	NA	15	TRBJ1-5	TGTGCCAGTAGTATTCGGAACAGCGGCAATCAGCCCCAGCATTTT	CASSIRNSGNQPQHF
TRBV7-2	once	NA	15	TRBJ1-2	TGTGCCAGCAGCTTAGGGTCAGATCCTTACTATGGCTACACCTTC	CASSLGSDPYYGYTF
TRBV5-4	NA	NA	14	TRBJ1-2	TGTGCCAGCAGCTTGGCGGGGGGGGGCGCAGGCTACACCTTC	CASSLAGGGAGYTF
TRBV9	NA	NA	15	TRBJ2-1	TGTGCCAGCAGCTCCAGCCCAGGGGTCCCTAATGAGCAGTTCTTC	CASSSSPGVPNEQFF
TRBV19	NA	TRBD1	15	TRBJ1-1	TGTGCCAGTAGTTTGGGGGACAGGGGGAACACTGAAGCTTTCTTT	CASSLGDRGNTEAFF
TRBV7-9	NA	NA	14	TRBJ2-3	TGTGCCAGCAGCTTTTTGACAGACACAGATACGCAGTATTTT	CASSFLTDTDTQYF
TRBV7-2	NA	NA	14	TRBJ1-1	TGTGCCAGCAGCTGGAGGTCGGGGGGCACTGAAGCTTTCTTT	CASSWRSGGTEAFF
TRBV7-9	NA	NA	15	TRBJ2-3	TGTGCCAGCAGCCCACCAGGGGTTAGCACAGATACGCAGTATTTT	CASSPPGVSTDTQYF
TRBV28	NA	NA	14	TRBJ1-3	TGTGCCAGCACTTCCCAGGGATCTGGAAACACCATATATTTT	CASTSQGSGNTIYF
TRBV25-1	NA	NA	12	TRBJ2-5	TGTGCCAGCACGGGTTCCTCCGTCGATGAGTACTTC	CASTGSSVDEYF
TRBV7-8	once	NA	13	TRBJ1-2	TGTGCCAGCAGCGTCTCGGGGGACTATGGCTACACCTTC	CASSVSGDYGYTF
TRBV27	NA	NA	17	TRBJ1-1	TGTGCCAGCAGTTCTCTAATTTGGGGCTACCCGAACACTGAAGCTTTCTTT	CASSSLIWGYPNTEAFF
TRBV5-1	NA	TRBD2	15	TRBJ2-7	TGCGCCAGCAGCGCAATAGCGGGGGCCTCCTACGAGCAGTACTTC	CASSAIAGASYEQYF
TRBV6-6	NA	TRBD1	13	TRBJ1-2	TGTGCCAGCACCAGGGGGACCTACTATGGCTACACCTTC	CASTRGTYYGYTF
TRBV9	NA	NA	15	TRBJ1-1	TGTGCCAGCAGCGTAGTTATCGGGGTGAACACTGAAGCTTTCTTT	CASSVVIGVNTEAFF
TRBV5-1	NA	TRBD1	16	TRBJ2-5	TGCGCCAGCAGCCCTCAAGGGGGCACCCCGTGGGAGACCCAGTACTTC	CASSPQGGTPWETQYF
TRBV7-9	NA	NA	15	TRBJ2-1	TGTGCCAGCAGCCTCACCCGCCGGGAGTACAATGAGCAGTTCTTC	CASSLTRREYNEQFF
TRBV11-2	NA	NA	15	TRBJ2-1	TGTGCCAGCAGCTTAGATCGCGGACAATACAATGAGCAGTTCTTC	CASSLDRGQYNEQFF
TRBV5-1	NA	TRBD2	15	TRBJ2-2	TGCGCCAGCAGCCAGACTAGCGGGGGGTCCGGGGAGCTGTTTTTT	CASSQTSGGSGELFF
TRBV5-6	NA	NA	17	TRBJ1-3	TGTGCCAGCAGCCCACGGGGACGGAAGAGCTCTGGAAACACCATATATTTT	CASSPRGRKSSGNTIYF